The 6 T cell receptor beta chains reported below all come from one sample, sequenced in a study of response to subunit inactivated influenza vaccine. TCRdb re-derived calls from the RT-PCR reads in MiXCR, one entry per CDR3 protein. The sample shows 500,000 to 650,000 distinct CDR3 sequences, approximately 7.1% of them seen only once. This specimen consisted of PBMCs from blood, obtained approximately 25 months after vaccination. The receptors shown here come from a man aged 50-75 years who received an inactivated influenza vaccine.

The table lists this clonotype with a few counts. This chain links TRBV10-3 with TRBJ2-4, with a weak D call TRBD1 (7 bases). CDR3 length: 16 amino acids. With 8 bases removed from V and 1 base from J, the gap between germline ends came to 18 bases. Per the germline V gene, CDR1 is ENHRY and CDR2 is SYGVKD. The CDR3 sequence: CAIGAGGRKAKNIQYF. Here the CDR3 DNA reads TGTGCCATCGGAGCAGGGGGGCGGAAGGCCAAAAACATTCAGTACTTC.

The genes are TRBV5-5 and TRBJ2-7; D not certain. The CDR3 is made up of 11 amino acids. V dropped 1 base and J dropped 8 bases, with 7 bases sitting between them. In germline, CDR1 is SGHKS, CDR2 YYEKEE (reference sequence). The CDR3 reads CASSLQDKQYF. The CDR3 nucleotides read TGTGCCAGCAGCTTGCAGGATAAGCAGTACTTC.

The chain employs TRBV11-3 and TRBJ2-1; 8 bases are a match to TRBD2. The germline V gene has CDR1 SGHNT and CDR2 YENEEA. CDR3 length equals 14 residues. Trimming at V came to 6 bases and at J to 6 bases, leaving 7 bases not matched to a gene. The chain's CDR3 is CASSGGGRTNEQFF. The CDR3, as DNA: TGTGCCAGCAGTGGTGGCGGGAGGACCAATGAGCAGTTCTTC. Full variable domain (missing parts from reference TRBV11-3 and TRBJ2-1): EAGVVQSPRYKIIEKKQPVAFWCNPISGHNTLYWYLQNLGQGPELLIRYENEEAVDDSQLPKDRFSAERLKGVDSTLKIQPAELGDSAVYLCASSGGGRTNEQFFGPGTRLTVL.

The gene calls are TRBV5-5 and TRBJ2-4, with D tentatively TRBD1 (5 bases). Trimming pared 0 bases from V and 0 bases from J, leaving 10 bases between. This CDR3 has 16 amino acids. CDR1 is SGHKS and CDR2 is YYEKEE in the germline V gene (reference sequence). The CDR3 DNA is TGTGCCAGCAGCTTGGTAGGGGCACTAGCCAAAAACATTCAGTACTTC. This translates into CASSLVGALAKNIQYF.

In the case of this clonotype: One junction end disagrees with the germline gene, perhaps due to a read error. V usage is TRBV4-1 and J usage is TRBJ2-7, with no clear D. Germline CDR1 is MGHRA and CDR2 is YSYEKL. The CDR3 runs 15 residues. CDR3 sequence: CASSKDEMSSYEQYF. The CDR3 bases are TGCGCCAGCAGCAAAGATGAAATGAGCTCCTACGAGCAGTACTTC.

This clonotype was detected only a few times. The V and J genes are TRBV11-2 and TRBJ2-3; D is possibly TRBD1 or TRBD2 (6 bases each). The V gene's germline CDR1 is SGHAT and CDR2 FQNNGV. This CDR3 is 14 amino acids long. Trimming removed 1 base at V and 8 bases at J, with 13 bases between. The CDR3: CASSLVGGLGTQYF. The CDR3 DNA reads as TGTGCCAGCAGCTTAGTAGGGGGGCTGGGTACGCAGTATTTT.